The T cell receptor (beta chain) described here comes from a study of breast tumors, draining lymph nodes, adjacent tissues. The germline V gene encodes CDR1 MNHEY and CDR2 SVGAGI. The CDR3 runs to 13 residues. Findings of the study overall: Data fit most tumor T cells coming from lymph node, expanding in tumor. Tumor TCR diversity was below lymph nodes but above nontumor tissue. Tumor T cell lymph node origin was a supported hypothesis, not proven. Luminal-like breast cancer showed significantly greater tumor-nontumor repertoire similarity than basal-like breast cancer did.

TCRdb recomputed calls from the multiplex PCR reads with MiXCR, one row per CDR3 protein. The repertoire consists of 150,000 to 200,000 distinct CDR3 sequences, with about 33% occurring once and the leading ten covering roughly 4.3%. Axillary draining lymph nodes of breast cancer patients supplied the node samples. As concerns this clonotype: Its antigen is not known. The germline gene is not matched at one end of the junction; a read error may be the cause.

This TCR derives from a female donor with breast cancer. Some clones in this sample may be carry-over from other donors' samples. The sample consisted of axillary lymph node tissue. The rearrangement uses TRBV6-5 and TRBJ1-2; D might be TRBD1 (6 bases). CDR3 in amino acids: CASSSQGDLGYAF. Here the CDR3 DNA reads TGTGCCAGCAGTTCACAGGGAGATCTTGGCTACGCCTTC.